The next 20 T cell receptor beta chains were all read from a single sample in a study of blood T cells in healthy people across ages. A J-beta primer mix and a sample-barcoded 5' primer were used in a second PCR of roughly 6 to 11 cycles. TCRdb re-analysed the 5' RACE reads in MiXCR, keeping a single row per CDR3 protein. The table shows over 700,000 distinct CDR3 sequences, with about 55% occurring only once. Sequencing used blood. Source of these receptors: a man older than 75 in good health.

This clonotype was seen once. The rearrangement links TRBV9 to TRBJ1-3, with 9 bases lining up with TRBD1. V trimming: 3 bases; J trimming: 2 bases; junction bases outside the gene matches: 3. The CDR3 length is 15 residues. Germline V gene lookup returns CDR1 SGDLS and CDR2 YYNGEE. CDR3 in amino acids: CASSGGQGPGNTIYF. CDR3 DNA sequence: TGTGCCAGCAGCGGGGGACAGGGACCTGGAAACACCATATATTTT.

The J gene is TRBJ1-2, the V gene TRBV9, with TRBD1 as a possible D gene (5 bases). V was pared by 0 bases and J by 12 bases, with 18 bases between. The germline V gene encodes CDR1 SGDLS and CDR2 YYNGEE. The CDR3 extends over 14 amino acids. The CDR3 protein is CASSVGVESRDHTF. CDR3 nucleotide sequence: TGTGCCAGCAGCGTAGGAGTTGAGTCCCGGGACCACACCTTC.

The DNA for the CDR3 is TGTGCCAGCAGTTACGTGGCGGGAGGAGGAACCGGGGAGCTGTTTTTT. Translation: CASSYVAGGGTGELFF. The genes are TRBV6-5 and TRBJ2-2; the match to TRBD2 covers 8 bases. Germline values: CDR1 MNHEY, CDR2 SVGAGI. The ends lost 2 bases at V and 5 bases at J; junction bases unmatched: 7. This CDR3 has 16 amino acids.

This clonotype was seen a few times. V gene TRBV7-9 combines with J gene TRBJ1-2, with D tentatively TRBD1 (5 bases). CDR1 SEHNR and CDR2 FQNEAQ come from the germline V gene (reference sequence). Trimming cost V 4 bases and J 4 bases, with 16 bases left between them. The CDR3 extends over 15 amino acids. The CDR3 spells CASSYYQTDRYGYTF. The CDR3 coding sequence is TGTGCCAGCAGCTACTATCAGACAGACCGCTATGGCTACACCTTC.

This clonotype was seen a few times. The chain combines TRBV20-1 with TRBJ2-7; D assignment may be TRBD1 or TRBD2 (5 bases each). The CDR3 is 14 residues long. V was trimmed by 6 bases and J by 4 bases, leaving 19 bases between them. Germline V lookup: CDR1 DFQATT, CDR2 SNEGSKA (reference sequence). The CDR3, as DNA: TGCAGTGCCGACCCTCGGCAGGGCGGGTACGAGCAGTACTTC. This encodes CSADPRQGGYEQYF.

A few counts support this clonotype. CDR3 loop: CASSQVLRNYNEQFF. The CDR3 DNA reads TGTGCCAGCAGCCAAGTTCTCCGAAACTACAATGAGCAGTTCTTC. The gene calls are TRBV4-2 and TRBJ2-1; D ambiguous. CDR1 and CDR2 (germline): LGHNA, YNFKEQ. V was pared by 1 base and J by 3 bases, with 10 bases between. The CDR3 is made up of 15 amino acids.

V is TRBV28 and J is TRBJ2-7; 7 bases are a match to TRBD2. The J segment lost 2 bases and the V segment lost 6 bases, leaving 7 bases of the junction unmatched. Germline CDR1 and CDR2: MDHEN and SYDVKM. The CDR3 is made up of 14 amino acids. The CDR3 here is CASRGTSDPYEQYF. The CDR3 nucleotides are TGTGCCAGCAGGGGAACTAGCGATCCCTACGAGCAGTACTTC.

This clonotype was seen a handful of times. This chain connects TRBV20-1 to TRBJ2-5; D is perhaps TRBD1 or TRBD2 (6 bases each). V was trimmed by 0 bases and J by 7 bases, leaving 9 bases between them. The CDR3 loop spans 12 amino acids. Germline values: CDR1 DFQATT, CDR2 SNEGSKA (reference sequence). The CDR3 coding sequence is TGCAGTGCTAGAGAAGGGGGAGGGACCCAGTACTTC. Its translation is CSAREGGGTQYF.

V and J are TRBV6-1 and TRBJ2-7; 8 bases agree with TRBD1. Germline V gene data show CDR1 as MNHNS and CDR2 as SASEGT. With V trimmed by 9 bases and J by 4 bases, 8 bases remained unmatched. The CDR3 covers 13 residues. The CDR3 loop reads CASGQGPLYEQYF. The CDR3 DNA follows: TGTGCCAGTGGACAGGGCCCACTATACGAGCAGTACTTC.

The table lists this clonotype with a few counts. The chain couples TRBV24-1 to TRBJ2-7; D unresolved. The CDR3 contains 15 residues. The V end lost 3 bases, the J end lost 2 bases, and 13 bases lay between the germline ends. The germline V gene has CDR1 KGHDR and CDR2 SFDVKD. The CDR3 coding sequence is TGTGCCACCAGTGATCCTGTGACACAAGCCTACGAGCAGTACTTC. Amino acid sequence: CATSDPVTQAYEQYF.

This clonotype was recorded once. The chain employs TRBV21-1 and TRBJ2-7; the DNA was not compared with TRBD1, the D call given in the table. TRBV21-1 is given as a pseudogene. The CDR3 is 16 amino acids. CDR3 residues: CASSKGRQGTTYEQYF. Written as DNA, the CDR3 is TGTGCCAGCAGCAAAGGAAGACAGGGAACTACCTACGAGCAGTACTTC.

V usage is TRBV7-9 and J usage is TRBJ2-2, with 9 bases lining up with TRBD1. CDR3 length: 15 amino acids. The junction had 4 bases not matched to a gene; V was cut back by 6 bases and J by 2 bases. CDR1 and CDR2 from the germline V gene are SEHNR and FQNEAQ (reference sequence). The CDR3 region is CASSGGQGNTGELFF. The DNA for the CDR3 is TGTGCCAGCAGTGGGGGACAGGGAAACACCGGGGAGCTGTTTTTT.

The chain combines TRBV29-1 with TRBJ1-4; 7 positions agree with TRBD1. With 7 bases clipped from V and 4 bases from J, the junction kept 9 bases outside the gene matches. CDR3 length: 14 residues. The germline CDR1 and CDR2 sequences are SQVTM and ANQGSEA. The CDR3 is CSAKGQFLNEKLFF. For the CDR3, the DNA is TGCAGCGCCAAGGGACAGTTTCTTAATGAAAAACTGTTTTTT. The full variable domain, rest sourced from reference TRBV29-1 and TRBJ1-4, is SAVISQKPSRDICQRGTSLTIQCQVDSQVTMMFWYRQQPGQSLTLIATANQGSEATYESGFVIDKFPISRPNLTFSTLTVSNMSPEDSSIYLCSAKGQFLNEKLFFGSGTQLSVL.

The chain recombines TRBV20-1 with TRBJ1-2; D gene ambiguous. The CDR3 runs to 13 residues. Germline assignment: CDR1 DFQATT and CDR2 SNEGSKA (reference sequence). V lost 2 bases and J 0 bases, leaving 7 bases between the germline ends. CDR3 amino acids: CSARSAANYGYTF. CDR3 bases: TGCAGTGCTAGATCTGCAGCTAACTATGGCTACACCTTC.

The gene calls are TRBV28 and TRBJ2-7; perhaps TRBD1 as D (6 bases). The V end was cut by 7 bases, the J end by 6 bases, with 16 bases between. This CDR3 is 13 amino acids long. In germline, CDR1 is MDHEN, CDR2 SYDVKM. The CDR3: CASIRQASPEQYF. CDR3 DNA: TGTGCCAGCATCCGACAGGCCTCCCCCGAGCAGTACTTC.

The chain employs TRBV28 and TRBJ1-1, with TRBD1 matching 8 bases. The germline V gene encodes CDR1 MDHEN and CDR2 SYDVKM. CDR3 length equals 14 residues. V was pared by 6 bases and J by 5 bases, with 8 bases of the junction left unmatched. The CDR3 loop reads CASSHQGAETEAFF. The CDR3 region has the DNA TGTGCCAGCAGCCATCAGGGGGCGGAGACTGAAGCTTTCTTT.

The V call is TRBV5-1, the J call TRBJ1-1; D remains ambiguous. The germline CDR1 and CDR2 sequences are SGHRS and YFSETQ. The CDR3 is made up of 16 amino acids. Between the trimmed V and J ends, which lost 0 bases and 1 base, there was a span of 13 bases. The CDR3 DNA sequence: TGCGCCAGCAGCTTGGGCGGTTTTGGCGCGAACACTGAAGCTTTCTTT. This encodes CASSLGGFGANTEAFF. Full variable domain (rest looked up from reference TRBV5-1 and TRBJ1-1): KAGVTQTPRYLIKTRGQQVTLSCSPISGHRSVSWYQQTPGQGLQFLFEYFSETQRNKGNFPGRFSGRQFSNSRSEMNVSTLELGDSALYLCASSLGGFGANTEAFFGQGTRLTVV.

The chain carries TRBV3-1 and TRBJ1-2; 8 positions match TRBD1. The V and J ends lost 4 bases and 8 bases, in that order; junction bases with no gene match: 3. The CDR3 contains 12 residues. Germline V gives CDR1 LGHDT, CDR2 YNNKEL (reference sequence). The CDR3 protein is CASSPQGAGYTF. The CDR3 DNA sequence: TGTGCCAGCAGCCCGCAGGGGGCGGGCTACACCTTC.

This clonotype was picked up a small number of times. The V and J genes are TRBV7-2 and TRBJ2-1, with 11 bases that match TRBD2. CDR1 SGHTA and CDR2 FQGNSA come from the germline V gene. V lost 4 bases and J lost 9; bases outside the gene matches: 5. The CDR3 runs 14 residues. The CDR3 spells CASSSLAGGGEQFF. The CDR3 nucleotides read TGTGCCAGCAGCTCCTTAGCGGGAGGGGGTGAGCAGTTCTTC.

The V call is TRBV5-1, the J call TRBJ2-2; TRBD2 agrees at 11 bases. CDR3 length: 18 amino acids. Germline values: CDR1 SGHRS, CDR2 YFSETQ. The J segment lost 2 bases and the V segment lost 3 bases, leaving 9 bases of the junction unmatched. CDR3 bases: TGCGCCAGCAGCTGGGACCCTGGGACTAGCGGTAACACCGGGGAGCTGTTTTTT. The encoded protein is CASSWDPGTSGNTGELFF.